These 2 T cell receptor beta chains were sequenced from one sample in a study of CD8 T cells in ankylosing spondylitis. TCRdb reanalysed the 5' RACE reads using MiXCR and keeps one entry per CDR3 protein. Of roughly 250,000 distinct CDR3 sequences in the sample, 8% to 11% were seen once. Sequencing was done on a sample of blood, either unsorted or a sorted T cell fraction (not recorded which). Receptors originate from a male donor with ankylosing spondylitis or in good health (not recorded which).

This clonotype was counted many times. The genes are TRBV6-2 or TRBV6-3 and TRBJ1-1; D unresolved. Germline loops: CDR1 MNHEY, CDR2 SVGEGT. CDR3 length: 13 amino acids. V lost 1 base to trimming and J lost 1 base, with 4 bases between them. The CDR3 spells CASSYYENTEAFF. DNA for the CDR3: TGTGCCAGCAGTTACTACGAGAACACTGAAGCTTTCTTT.

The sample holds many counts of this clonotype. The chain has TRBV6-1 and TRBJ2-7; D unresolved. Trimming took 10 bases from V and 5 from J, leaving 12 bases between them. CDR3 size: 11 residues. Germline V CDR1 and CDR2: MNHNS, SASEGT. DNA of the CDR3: TGTGCCATCGTCGTGGGGAACGAGCAGTACTTC. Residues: CAIVVGNEQYF.